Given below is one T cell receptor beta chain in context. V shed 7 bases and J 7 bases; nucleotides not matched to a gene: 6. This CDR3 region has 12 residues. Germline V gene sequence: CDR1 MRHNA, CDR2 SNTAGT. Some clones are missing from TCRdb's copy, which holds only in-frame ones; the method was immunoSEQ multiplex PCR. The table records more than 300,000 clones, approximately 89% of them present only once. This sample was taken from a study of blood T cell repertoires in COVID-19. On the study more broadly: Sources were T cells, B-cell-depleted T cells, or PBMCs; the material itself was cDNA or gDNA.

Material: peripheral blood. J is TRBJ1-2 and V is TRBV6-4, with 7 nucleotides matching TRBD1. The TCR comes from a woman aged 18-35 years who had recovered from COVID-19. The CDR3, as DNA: TGTGCCAGCACCAAGACAGGGTCTGGCTACACCTTC. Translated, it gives CASTKTGSGYTF.